This T cell receptor beta chain was captured by sequencing in a study of beta chain features in type 1 diabetes. Notes on the study in general: There was a possibility that cDNA sequencing over-represented cells with high TCR expression. All four CD4+ subsets from Type 1 diabetes patients carried moderately but significantly shorter TCRB CDR3s.

Note on this clone: Its antigen remains unidentified.

Investigators reverse transcribed all isolated RNA, so they sequenced expressed TCRB transcripts. Mean read depth for naive, central memory and regulatory T cell samples was about 3.6 million reads. Assay: immunoSEQ multiplex PCR; the TCRdb copy retains only in-frame clones and omits some. The top ten hold nearly 0.04% of the sample, which has about 660,000 clones, over 11% seen once. The purity of all sorted populations exceeded 98%. V shed 11 bases and J shed 2 bases, with 17 bases lying between them. Germline values: CDR1 SGHAT, CDR2 FQNNGV. The CDR3 consists of 14 residues. The gene calls are TRBV11-2 and TRBJ2-3; D unclear. Specimen: naive CD4+ T cells from blood. The sequence derives from a man aged 18-30 years with type 1 diabetes. The CDR3 DNA reads TGTGCCTCTGGAGACCAAATTTTCACAGATACGCAGTATTTT. This translates into CASGDQIFTDTQYF.